This T cell receptor (beta chain) was found in a study of T cell repertoires in cytomegalovirus infection. Study as a whole: Well-studied HLA-B-restricted epitopes and recently identified HLA-C-restricted epitopes of CMV were both used in the study.

A word on this clonotype: The antigen is not known.

Trimming pared 8 bases from V and 8 bases from J, leaving 18 bases between. The CDR3 contains 14 residues. Germline CDR1 reads MNHEY; CDR2 reads SMNVEV (reference sequence). TCRdb called the reads again in MiXCR, with one record for every CDR3 protein. The sample lists a few hundred thousand distinct CDR3 sequences; roughly 42% were seen once. Whole-study findings and limits: Accumulated public TCR beta family frequency recognized individuals carrying CMV together with the relevant HLA. In two of eight donors, the top clonotype was HLA-C-restricted CMV-specific.

The TCR originated in a human donor in good health (CMV status not recorded). Some clones in this sample may be carry-over from other donors' samples. Here the sequenced sample was cultured PBMCs, taken from culture after CMV antigen stimulation. The chain uses TRBV27 and TRBJ1-4; no clear D. The CDR3 DNA reads TGTGCCAGCGCCCCCTGGGGAGCCGGGGAAAAACTGTTTTTT. Amino acids: CASAPWGAGEKLFF.